Presented here are 22 T cell receptor beta chains from one specimen sequenced in a study of tumor-infiltrating lymphocytes in localized non-small cell lung cancer. Sequenced by immunoSEQ multiplex PCR; TCRdb stores in-frame clones only, minus some. Of several thousand clones in the sample, about four fifths were seen once. Material for sequencing was uninvolved lung tissue not adjacent to the tumor. Receptors originate from a human donor with non-small cell lung cancer.

V and J are TRBV30 and TRBJ1-2; 7 bases are shared with TRBD1. CDR1 GTSNPN and CDR2 SVGIG come from the germline V gene (reference sequence). J lost 4 bases, V lost 6 bases, and 8 bases had no gene match. CDR3 length: 13 residues. CDR3 sequence: CACQGEVGYGYTF. The CDR3 DNA reads as TGTGCCTGCCAGGGGGAGGTCGGCTATGGCTACACCTTC.

This sequence joins TRBV19 and TRBJ2-5; 8 bases match TRBD1. Germline-derived CDR1 and CDR2 are LNHDA and SQIVND (reference sequence). The J segment lost 6 bases and the V segment lost 3 bases, leaving 12 bases of the junction unmatched. This CDR3 is built from 16 residues. The DNA of the CDR3 is TGTGCCAGTAGTATGAGGGGATCGACAGGGGATAAGACCCAGTACTTC. It encodes CASSMRGSTGDKTQYF.

This clone was counted a few times. This rearrangement joins TRBV5-1 to TRBJ2-7; unclear D gene. The CDR3 is 16 residues long. From germline, CDR1 is SGHRS and CDR2 YFSETQ. V was clipped by 4 bases and J by 0 bases, with 17 bases between them. CDR3 nucleotides: TGCGCCAGCAGCCAGTGGACCGGTCGGCACTCCTACGAGCAGTACTTC. Protein sequence: CASSQWTGRHSYEQYF.

This chain links TRBV19 with TRBJ1-2; D gene ambiguous. CDR1 and CDR2 from the germline V gene are LNHDA and SQIVND (reference sequence). Trimming left V 5 bases short and J 2 bases short, with 12 bases between. The CDR3 runs to 14 residues. The CDR3 here is CASSPPGVNYGYTF. For the CDR3, the DNA is TGTGCCAGTAGTCCCCCCGGGGTAAACTATGGCTACACCTTC.

This rearrangement joins TRBV7-3 to TRBJ2-2; D remains ambiguous. V gave up 2 bases and J gave up 4 bases, with 8 bases separating them. This CDR3 region has 14 residues. The germline CDR1 and CDR2 sequences are SGHTA and FQGTGA. CDR3 nucleotide sequence: TGTGCCAGCAGCTTATCAGCAGCCACCGGGGAGCTGTTTTTT. It is translated as CASSLSAATGELFF.

The genes are TRBV29-1 and TRBJ2-1; D possibly uses TRBD1 or TRBD2 (5 bases each). The CDR3 is 13 residues long. Germline V gene data show CDR1 as SQVTM and CDR2 as ANQGSEA. Trimming pared 3 bases from V and 5 bases from J, leaving 11 bases between. CDR3: CSVEGRDHNEQFF. The CDR3 nucleotides read TGCAGCGTTGAGGGACGGGACCACAATGAGCAGTTCTTC.

This rearrangement joins TRBV6-5 to TRBJ1-5, with unresolved D. Germline V lookup: CDR1 MNHEY, CDR2 SVGAGI. V lost 6 bases, J lost 0 bases, and 6 bases lay in between. CDR3 length equals 13 residues. The CDR3 here is CASRANSNQPQHF. CDR3 DNA sequence: TGTGCCAGCAGGGCGAATAGCAATCAGCCCCAGCATTTT.

The chain is built from TRBV7-9 and TRBJ2-7; D perhaps matches TRBD1 (6 bases). The CDR3 is 15 amino acids. Germline V lookup: CDR1 SEHNR, CDR2 FQNEAQ (reference sequence). Deletions cut 5 bases from V and 3 bases from J, with 17 bases between. The DNA for the CDR3 is TGTGCCAGCAGCCATAAACAGGGTATGAACTACGAGCAGTACTTC. This encodes CASSHKQGMNYEQYF. The full variable domain, completed using reference TRBV7-9 and TRBJ2-7, is DTGVSQNPRHKITKRGQNVTFRCDPISEHNRLYWYRQTLGQGPEFLTYFQNEAQLEKSRLLSDRFSAERPKGSFSTLEIQRTEQGDSAMYLCASSHKQGMNYEQYFGPGTRLTVT.

This clone has just a few counts. V and J are TRBV5-1 and TRBJ1-3; 9 bases map to TRBD1. From germline, CDR1 is SGHRS and CDR2 YFSETQ. J lost 3 bases, V lost 5 bases, and 9 bases had no gene match. The CDR3 totals 16 residues. As DNA, the CDR3 is TGCGCCAGCAGTTTGACCGGGACAGGGTTTGGAAACACCATATATTTT. It translates to CASSLTGTGFGNTIYF.

The chain has TRBV7-2 and TRBJ1-3; D remains ambiguous. The V and J ends lost 2 bases and 0 bases respectively, with 5 bases between them. This CDR3 has 14 amino acids. Germline V gene lookup returns CDR1 SGHTA and CDR2 FQGNSA. The CDR3 DNA is TGTGCCAGCAGCTTAAAATTCTCTGGAAACACCATATATTTT. Translating gives CASSLKFSGNTIYF.

The rearrangement uses TRBV21-1 and TRBJ1-1. TRBV21-1 is reported as a pseudogene. The CDR3 runs 14 residues. CDR3 in amino acids: CASSGRDTNTEAFF. CDR3 nucleotides: TGTGCCAGCAGCGGGAGGGATACGAACACTGAAGCTTTCTTT.

The chain uses TRBV5-1 and TRBJ1-2, with D hard to call. The CDR3 spans 12 residues. Trimming took off 0 bases at V and 7 bases at J, with 7 bases between the two ends. Germline V CDR1 and CDR2: SGHRS, YFSETQ. The CDR3 DNA is TGCGCCAGCAGCTTGGAGACGGCTGGCTACACCTTC. Residues: CASSLETAGYTF.

The chain joins TRBV6-5 to TRBJ1-1, with 11 nucleotides matching TRBD1. The CDR3 consists of 15 residues. V shed 2 bases and J 7 bases; nucleotides not matched to a gene: 6. Germline values: CDR1 MNHEY, CDR2 SVGAGI. CDR3 nucleotide sequence: TGTGCCAGCAGTTACCGGGACAGGGGGACGGATGAAGCTTTCTTT. Translating gives CASSYRDRGTDEAFF.

This clone appeared once. The chain employs TRBV27 and TRBJ2-7; the match to TRBD1 covers 7 bases. This CDR3 comprises 12 residues. From germline, CDR1 is MNHEY and CDR2 SMNVEV (reference sequence). The J segment lost 5 bases and the V segment lost 5 bases, leaving 3 bases of the junction unmatched. The CDR3 reads CASSVTGNEQYF. In DNA form, the CDR3 reads TGTGCCAGCAGTGTGACAGGGAACGAGCAGTACTTC.

The chain recombines TRBV11-3 with TRBJ1-1; the D gene is possibly TRBD1 (5 bases). CDR3 length: 15 residues. Trimming removed 1 base from V and 1 base from J, with 10 bases in between. Germline V CDR1 and CDR2: SGHNT, YENEEA. CDR3 protein: CASSLGGSGNTEAFF. For the CDR3, the DNA is TGTGCCAGCAGCTTAGGGGGGAGCGGGAACACTGAAGCTTTCTTT.

The chain carries TRBV18 and TRBJ1-1; the D gene is possibly TRBD1 (5 bases). This CDR3 comprises 14 residues. The V gene's germline CDR1 is KGHSH and CDR2 LQKENI. Trimming shortened V by 3 bases and J by 4 bases, and 12 bases separated the two germline ends. This CDR3 reads CASSPIGARTEAFF. Here the CDR3 DNA reads TGTGCCAGCTCACCGATAGGGGCGCGCACTGAAGCTTTCTTT.

The chain recombines TRBV7-2 with TRBJ2-1, with TRBD2 matching 10 bases. Germline CDR1 and CDR2: SGHTA and FQGNSA. The V gene end was trimmed by 4 bases and the J gene end by 9 bases; junction bases not matched to a gene: 3. The CDR3 length is 13 residues. The CDR3 region has the DNA TGTGCCAGCAGCTCCGGACTAGCGGCTGAGCAGTTCTTC. This encodes CASSSGLAAEQFF.

This rearrangement joins TRBV10-3 to TRBJ1-1; 10 bases agree with TRBD1. The V segment lost 0 bases and the J segment 5 bases; nucleotides outside the gene matches: 3. The CDR3 length is 15 residues. Per the germline V gene, CDR1 is ENHRY and CDR2 is SYGVKD. The CDR3 spells CAISESPGQGTEAFF. The DNA for the CDR3 is TGTGCCATCAGTGAGTCACCGGGACAGGGGACTGAAGCTTTCTTT.

The rearrangement joins TRBV18 to TRBJ1-2; 12 bases map to TRBD1. V was clipped by 5 bases and J by 6 bases; unmatched bases: 10. Germline CDR1 is KGHSH and CDR2 is LQKENI. The CDR3 runs to 16 residues. Here the CDR3 DNA reads TGTGCCAGCTCATCACTAGGGACAGGGGGCGAAGATGGCTACACCTTC. This sequence encodes CASSSLGTGGEDGYTF.

The chain carries TRBV14 and TRBJ2-5, with 7 bases fitting TRBD2. This CDR3 spans 16 amino acids. Trimming at V came to 1 base and at J to 7 bases, leaving 12 bases not matched to a gene. CDR1 is SGHDN and CDR2 is FVKESK in the germline V gene. CDR3 protein: CASSQVSGLRSGTQYF. In nucleotides, the CDR3 is TGTGCCAGCAGCCAAGTTAGCGGGCTAAGGAGTGGGACCCAGTACTTC.

The gene calls are TRBV5-1 and TRBJ2-7; D is unclear. The CDR3 runs to 15 residues. The V end lost 1 base, the J end lost 2 bases, and 13 bases lay between the germline ends. CDR1 is SGHRS, CDR2 YFSETQ, per germline. DNA of the CDR3: TGCGCCAGCAGCTTGAGTCTCGGCGGTACCTACGAGCAGTACTTC. This encodes CASSLSLGGTYEQYF.

Note on this clone: Germline and junction disagree at one end, which may indicate a read error. The rearrangement joins TRBV7-9 to TRBJ2-7; tentative D call: TRBD1 (7 bases). Germline assignment: CDR1 SEHNR and CDR2 FQNEAQ (reference sequence). This CDR3 region has 14 residues. The CDR3 DNA follows: TGTGCCAGCAGCTTGCCCGGACAGGACTACGAGCAGTGCTTC. It yields the protein CASSLPGQDYEQCF.